This T cell receptor beta chain was retrieved from a study of T cell changes during pregnancy in multiple sclerosis. Some clones are missing from TCRdb's copy, which holds only in-frame ones; the method was immunoSEQ multiplex PCR. The data hold 90,000 to 120,000 clones, with roughly nine tenths observed a single time. Germline CDR1 SEHNR, CDR2 FQNEAQ (reference sequence). With V trimmed by 5 bases and J by 1 base, 4 bases remained unmatched. CDR3 length: 15 amino acids. The V gene is TRBV7-9, the J gene TRBJ1-1; 10 bases agree with TRBD1. Sequences were derived from peripheral blood, sampled after pregnancy. The TCR sequence derives from a female donor with multiple sclerosis, enrolled in a pregnancy study. The CDR3 coding sequence is TGTGCCAGCAGCCGACAGGGGGCGGGGAACACTGAAGCTTTCTTT. This encodes CASSRQGAGNTEAFF. Full variable domain (outside the CDR3, taken from reference TRBV7-9 and TRBJ1-1): DTGVSQNPRHKITKRGQNVTFRCDPISEHNRLYWYRQTLGQGPEFLTYFQNEAQLEKSRLLSDRFSAERPKGSFSTLEIQRTEQGDSAMYLCASSRQGAGNTEAFFGQGTRLTVV.